The rows below give T cell receptor beta chains drawn from one sample of a study of T cell changes during pregnancy in multiple sclerosis. Profiled with immunoSEQ multiplex PCR; TCRdb holds only in-frame clones, not every one. Counted here are tens of thousands of clones, 91% occurring once; the ten biggest clones make up 0.7%. Source: peripheral blood, taken in the third trimester of pregnancy. These receptors were obtained from a female donor in good health, enrolled as a control in a pregnancy study. Each CDR3 is given with its conserved first and last residue. The D gene is left open where the match is weak. The size entry is marked missing in some rows and otherwise reads once, few, many or a size class.

V: TRBV4-2; J: TRBJ1-4; size: medium-sized; D: TRBD1; DNA: TGTGCCAGCAGCCAAGGGGTACGACAGGGTGATGAAAAACTGTTTTTT; CDR3: CASSQGVRQGDEKLFF
V: TRBV19; J: TRBJ2-1; size: -; D: -; DNA: TGTGCCGTCGCCCCACTTAAGGCGGTAATTTCCTACAATGAGCAGTTCTTC; CDR3: CAVAPLKAVISYNEQFF
V: TRBV10-2; J: TRBJ1-4; size: -; D: -; DNA: TGCGCCAGTCAGGGGACCAATAATGAAAAACTGTTTTTT; CDR3: CASQGTNNEKLFF
V: TRBV9; J: TRBJ2-1; size: -; D: TRBD2; DNA: TGTGCCAGCAGCCCGCGGGGGGGCAATTACAATGAGCAGTTCTTC; CDR3: CASSPRGGNYNEQFF
V: TRBV4-3; J: TRBJ2-2; size: -; D: TRBD2; DNA: TGCGCCAGCAGCCAAGATTGGCTAGCGGGAGACACCGGGGAGCTGTTTTTT; CDR3: CASSQDWLAGDTGELFF
V: TRBV5-6; J: TRBJ1-2; size: -; D: -; DNA: TGTGCCAGCAGCTTAAAAATGCGGGGATTAAGGAACTATGGCTACACCTTC; CDR3: CASSLKMRGLRNYGYTF
V: TRBV4-1; J: TRBJ2-7; size: -; D: -; DNA: TGCGCCAGCAGCCGATCCGGAGGCGAGCAGTACTTC; CDR3: CASSRSGGEQYF
V: TRBV5-4; J: TRBJ2-2; size: -; D: TRBD1; DNA: TGTGCCAGCAGCTTACAGGGGGCAACCGGGGAGCTGTTTTTT; CDR3: CASSLQGATGELFF
V: TRBV30; J: TRBJ2-3; size: once; D: -; DNA: TGTGCCTGGAGTGTTGGGACAATCGTGGCAGATACGCAGTATTTT; CDR3: CAWSVGTIVADTQYF
V: TRBV27; J: TRBJ2-7; size: once; D: TRBD2; DNA: TGTGCCAGCAGTTGGGGATTAGCGGGAGTTTCAAGTGGGGGCTACGAGCAGTACTTC; CDR3: CASSWGLAGVSSGGYEQYF
V: TRBV18; J: TRBJ1-3; size: -; D: TRBD1; DNA: TGTGCCAGCTCACCGATGAGAGGGACAGCCGGAAACACCATATATTTT; CDR3: CASSPMRGTAGNTIYF
V: TRBV18; J: TRBJ1-2; size: -; D: -; DNA: TGTGCCAGCTCACTGTGGGGGGAAGACTATGGCTACACCTTC; CDR3: CASSLWGEDYGYTF
V: TRBV7-2; J: TRBJ1-3; size: -; D: -; DNA: TGTGCCAGCAGCTTCGGGGAGGTCATCGGAAACACCATATATTTT; CDR3: CASSFGEVIGNTIYF
V: TRBV1; J: TRBJ2-2; size: -; D: -; DNA: TGCACCAGCAGCCAAGAGGGACTAGCGGGAGCCGACACCGGGGAGCTGTTTTTT; CDR3: CTSSQEGLAGADTGELFF
V: TRBV28; J: TRBJ2-1; size: -; D: -; DNA: TGTGCCAGCAGTTTACTAGCGCCCAATGAGCAGTTCTTC; CDR3: CASSLLAPNEQFF
V: TRBV7-9; J: TRBJ1-5; size: -; D: -; DNA: TGTGCCAGCAGCTTATCGGCAGGGGCGAGTCAGCCCCAGCATTTT; CDR3: CASSLSAGASQPQHF
V: TRBV18; J: TRBJ2-7; size: -; D: TRBD1; DNA: TGTGCCAGCTCACCGGGACAGGGGGCTCCCTACGAGCAGTACTTC; CDR3: CASSPGQGAPYEQYF
V: TRBV7-2; J: TRBJ1-5; size: -; D: TRBD1; DNA: TGTGCCAGCAGCTTAGTAGGGTGGCAGGGGGGATATAGCAATCAGCCCCAGCATTTT; CDR3: CASSLVGWQGGYSNQPQHF
V: TRBV19; J: TRBJ1-1; size: -; D: -; DNA: TGTGCCAGTAGTACTTTAACAGATAACACTGAAGCTTTCTTT; CDR3: CASSTLTDNTEAFF
V: TRBV7-7; J: TRBJ2-1; size: -; D: -; DNA: TGTGCCAGCAGCTCGGACACAGGGTTCTCAAAGTTCTTC; CDR3: CASSSDTGFSKFF
V: TRBV7-9; J: TRBJ2-1; size: once; D: -; DNA: TGTGCCAGCAGCGCGGGACAGTACAATGAGCAGTTCTTC; CDR3: CASSAGQYNEQFF
V: TRBV2; J: TRBJ2-7; size: few; D: TRBD1; DNA: TGTGCCAGCAGCGAACAGGGGGAGTTCTACGAGCAGTACTTC; CDR3: CASSEQGEFYEQYF
V: TRBV19; J: TRBJ1-6; size: few; D: -; DNA: TGTGCCAGTAGTATGAGTTCAGGGGATAGCGACGGTTCACCCCTCCACTTT; CDR3: CASSMSSGDSDGSPLHF
V: TRBV28; J: TRBJ1-1; size: -; D: -; DNA: TGTGCCAGCAGTTCCCCCCGGGGGGGCGGGGTGGGCACTGAAGCTTTCTTT; CDR3: CASSSPRGGGVGTEAFF
V: TRBV6-5; J: TRBJ1-4; size: -; D: -; DNA: TGTGCCAGCAGTTATAAGGGGTATCTCAATAATGAAAAACTGTTTTTT; CDR3: CASSYKGYLNNEKLFF
V: TRBV10-2; J: TRBJ1-5; size: -; D: TRBD1; DNA: TGCGCCAGCAAGGGGGCAGGGGGTCAGCCCCAGCATTTT; CDR3: CASKGAGGQPQHF
V: TRBV27; J: TRBJ2-7; size: -; D: -; DNA: TGTGCCAGCAGCCCTATCGGACAGATTGACTACGAGCAGTACTTC; CDR3: CASSPIGQIDYEQYF
V: TRBV14; J: TRBJ2-2; size: few; D: -; DNA: TGTGCCAGCAGCCGGGGCGATCCGGACACCGGGGAGCTGTTTTTT; CDR3: CASSRGDPDTGELFF